The TCR beta chain described here comes from a study of CD8 T cells in Susac syndrome. This clonotype was detected once. This CDR3 is built from 16 residues. Trimming at V came to 0 bases and at J to 0 bases, leaving 3 bases not matched to a gene. Germline V gene lookup returns CDR1 SEHNR and CDR2 FQNEAQ (reference sequence). The RNA, about 0.45 to 1 ug, was put through reverse transcription using random hexamers. TCRdb re-derived calls from the immunoSEQ multiplex PCR reads in MiXCR, one entry per CDR3 protein. Of 80,000 to 90,000 distinct CDR3 sequences listed, about 93% are singletons. This clonotype was obtained from a human donor in good health. The sequenced sample consisted of CD8+ T cells from PBMCs. The rearrangement uses TRBV7-9 and TRBJ1-2; 8 positions agree with TRBD1. The CDR3 nucleotides are TGTGCCAGCAGCTTAGCCCGGGACAGGACTAACTATGGCTACACCTTC. Translating gives CASSLARDRTNYGYTF.